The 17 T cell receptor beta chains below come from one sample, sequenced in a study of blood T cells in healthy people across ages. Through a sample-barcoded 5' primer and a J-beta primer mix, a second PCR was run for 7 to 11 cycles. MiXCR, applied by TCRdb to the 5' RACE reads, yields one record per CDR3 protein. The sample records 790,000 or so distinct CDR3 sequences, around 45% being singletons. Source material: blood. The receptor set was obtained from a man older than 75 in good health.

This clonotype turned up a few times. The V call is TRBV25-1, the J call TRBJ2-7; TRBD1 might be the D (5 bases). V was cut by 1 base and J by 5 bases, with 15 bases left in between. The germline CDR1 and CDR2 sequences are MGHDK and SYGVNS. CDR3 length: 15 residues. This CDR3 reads CASSELGQGVDEQYF. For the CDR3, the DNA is TGTGCCAGCAGTGAATTGGGGCAGGGCGTAGACGAGCAGTACTTC.

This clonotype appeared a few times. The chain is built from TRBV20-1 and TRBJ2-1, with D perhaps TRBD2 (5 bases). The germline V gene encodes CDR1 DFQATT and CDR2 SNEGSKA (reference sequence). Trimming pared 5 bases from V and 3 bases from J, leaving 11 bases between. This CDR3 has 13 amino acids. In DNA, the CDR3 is TGCAGTGCTCGGAGAAGCGGCTACAATGAGCAGTTCTTC. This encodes CSARRSGYNEQFF.

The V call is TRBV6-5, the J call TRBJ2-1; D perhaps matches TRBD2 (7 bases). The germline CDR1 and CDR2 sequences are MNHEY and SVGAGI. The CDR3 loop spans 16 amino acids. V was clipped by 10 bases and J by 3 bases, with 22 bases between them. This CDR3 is CATSRGGRSDYNEQFF. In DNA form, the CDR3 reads TGTGCCACCTCAAGGGGGGGGAGAAGCGACTACAATGAGCAGTTCTTC.

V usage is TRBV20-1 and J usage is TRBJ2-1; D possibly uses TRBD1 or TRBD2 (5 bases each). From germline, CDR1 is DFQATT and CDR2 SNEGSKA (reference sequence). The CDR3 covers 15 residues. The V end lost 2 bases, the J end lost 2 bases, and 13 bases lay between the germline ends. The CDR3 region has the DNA TGCAGTGCTAGATCGCCGGGACGGGCCTACAATGAGCAGTTCTTC. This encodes CSARSPGRAYNEQFF.

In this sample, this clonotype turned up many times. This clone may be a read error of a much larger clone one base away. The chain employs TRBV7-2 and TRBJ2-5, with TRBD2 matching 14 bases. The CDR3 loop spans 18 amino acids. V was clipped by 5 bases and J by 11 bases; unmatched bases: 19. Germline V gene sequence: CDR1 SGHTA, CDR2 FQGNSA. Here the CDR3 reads CASSLMAGTSGSRNEQYF. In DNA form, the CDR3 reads TGTGCCAGCAGCCTAATGGCCGGGACTAGCGGGAGTAGGAATGAGCAGTACTTC.

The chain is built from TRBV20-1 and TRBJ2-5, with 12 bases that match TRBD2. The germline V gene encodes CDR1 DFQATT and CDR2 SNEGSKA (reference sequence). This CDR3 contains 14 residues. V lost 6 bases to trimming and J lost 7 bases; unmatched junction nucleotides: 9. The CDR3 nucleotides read TGCAGTGCAAGGACTAGCGGGACGTCAGGGACCCAGTACTTC. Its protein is CSARTSGTSGTQYF.

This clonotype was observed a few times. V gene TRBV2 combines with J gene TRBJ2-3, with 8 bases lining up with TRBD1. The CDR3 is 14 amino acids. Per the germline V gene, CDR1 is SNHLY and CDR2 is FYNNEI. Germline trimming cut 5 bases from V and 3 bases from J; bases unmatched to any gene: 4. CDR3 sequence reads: CASSPGGATDTQYF. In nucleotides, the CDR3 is TGTGCCAGCAGTCCAGGGGGCGCAACAGATACGCAGTATTTT.

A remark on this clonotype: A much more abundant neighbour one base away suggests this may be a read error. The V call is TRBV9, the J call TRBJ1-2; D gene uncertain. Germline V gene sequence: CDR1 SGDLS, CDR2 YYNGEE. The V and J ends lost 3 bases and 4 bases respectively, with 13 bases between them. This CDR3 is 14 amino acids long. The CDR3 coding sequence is TGTGCCAGCAGCGCCCAAATTTCTAGCTATGGCTACACCTTC. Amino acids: CASSAQISSYGYTF.

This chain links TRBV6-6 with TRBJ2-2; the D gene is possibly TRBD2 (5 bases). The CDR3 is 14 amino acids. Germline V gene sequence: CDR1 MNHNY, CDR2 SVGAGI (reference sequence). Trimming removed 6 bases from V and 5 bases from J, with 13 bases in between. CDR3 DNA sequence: TGTGCCAGCAGCACTAGTTTCGGAACCGGGGAGCTGTTTTTT. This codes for CASSTSFGTGELFF.

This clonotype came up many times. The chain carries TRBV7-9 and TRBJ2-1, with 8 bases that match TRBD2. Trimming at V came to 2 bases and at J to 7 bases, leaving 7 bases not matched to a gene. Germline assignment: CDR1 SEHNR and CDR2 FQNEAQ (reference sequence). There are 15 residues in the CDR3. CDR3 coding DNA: TGTGCCAGCAGCTTACTAGACGGGGGGGCGAATGAGCAGTTCTTC. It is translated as CASSLLDGGANEQFF.

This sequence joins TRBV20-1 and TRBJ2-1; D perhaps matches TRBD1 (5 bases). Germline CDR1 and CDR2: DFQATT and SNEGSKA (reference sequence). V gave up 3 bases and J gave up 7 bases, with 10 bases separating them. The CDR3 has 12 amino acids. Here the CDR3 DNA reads TGCAGTGCTAGCAGGGATGGGAATGAGCAGTTCTTC. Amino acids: CSASRDGNEQFF.

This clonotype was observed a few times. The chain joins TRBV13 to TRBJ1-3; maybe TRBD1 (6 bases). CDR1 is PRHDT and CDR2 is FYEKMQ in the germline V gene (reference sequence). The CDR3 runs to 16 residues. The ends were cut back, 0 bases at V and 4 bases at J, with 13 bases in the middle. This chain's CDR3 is CASSLGGGQLGNTIYF. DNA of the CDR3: TGTGCCAGCAGCTTAGGCGGCGGACAGCTCGGAAACACCATATATTTT.

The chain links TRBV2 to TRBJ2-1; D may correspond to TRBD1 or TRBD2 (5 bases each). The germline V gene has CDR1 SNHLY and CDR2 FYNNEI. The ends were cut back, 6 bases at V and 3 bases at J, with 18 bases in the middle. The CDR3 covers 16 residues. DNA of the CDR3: TGTGCCAGCAGACCGGACTTGGGACGTAGCTACAATGAGCAGTTCTTC. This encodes CASRPDLGRSYNEQFF.

CDR3 nucleotide sequence: TGTGCCAGCAGCGGAACAGGGGCTTCCTACGAGCAGTACTTC. This gives the protein CASSGTGASYEQYF. The rearrangement joins TRBV9 to TRBJ2-7; 7 positions match TRBD1. The CDR3 length is 14 residues. Germline CDR1 reads SGDLS; CDR2 reads YYNGEE. With 3 bases clipped from V and 1 base from J, the junction kept 4 bases outside the gene matches. The whole variable domain, remainder taken from reference TRBV9 and TRBJ2-7, is DSGVTQTPKHLITATGQRVTLRCSPRSGDLSVYWYQQSLDQGLQFLIQYYNGEERAKGNILERFSAQQFPDLHSELNLSSLELGDSALYFCASSGTGASYEQYFGPGTRLTVT.

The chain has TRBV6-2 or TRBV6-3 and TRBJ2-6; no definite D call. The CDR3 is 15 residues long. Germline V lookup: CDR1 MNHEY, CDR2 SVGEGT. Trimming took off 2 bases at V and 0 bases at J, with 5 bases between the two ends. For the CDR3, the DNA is TGTGCCAGCAGTTACAGCTACTCTGGGGCCAACGTCCTGACTTTC. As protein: CASSYSYSGANVLTF.

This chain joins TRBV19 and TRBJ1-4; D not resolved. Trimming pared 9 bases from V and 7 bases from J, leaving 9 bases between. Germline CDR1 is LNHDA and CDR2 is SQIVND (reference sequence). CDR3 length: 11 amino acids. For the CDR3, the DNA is TGTGCCAGCCTCGGGGTTGAAAAACTGTTTTTT. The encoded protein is CASLGVEKLFF.

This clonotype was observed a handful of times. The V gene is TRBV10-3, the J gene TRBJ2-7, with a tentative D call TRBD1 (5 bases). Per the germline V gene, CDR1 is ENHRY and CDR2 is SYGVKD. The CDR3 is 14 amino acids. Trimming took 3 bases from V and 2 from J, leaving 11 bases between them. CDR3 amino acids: CAISEQVGAYEQYF. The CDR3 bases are TGTGCCATCAGTGAACAGGTTGGGGCCTACGAGCAGTACTTC.